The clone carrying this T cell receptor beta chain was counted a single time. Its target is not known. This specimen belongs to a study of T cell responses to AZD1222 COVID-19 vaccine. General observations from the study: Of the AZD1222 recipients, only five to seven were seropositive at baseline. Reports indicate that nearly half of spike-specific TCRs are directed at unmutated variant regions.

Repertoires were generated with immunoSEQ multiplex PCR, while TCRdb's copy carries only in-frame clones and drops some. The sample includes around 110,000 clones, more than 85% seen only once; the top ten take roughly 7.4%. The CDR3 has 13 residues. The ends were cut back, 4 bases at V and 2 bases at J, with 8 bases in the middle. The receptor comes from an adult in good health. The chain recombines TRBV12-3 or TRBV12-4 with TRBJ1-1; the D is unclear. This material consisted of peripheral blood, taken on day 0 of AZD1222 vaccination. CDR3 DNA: TGTGCCAGCAGTTCCACAGAAAACACTGAAGCTTTCTTT. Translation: CASSSTENTEAFF.